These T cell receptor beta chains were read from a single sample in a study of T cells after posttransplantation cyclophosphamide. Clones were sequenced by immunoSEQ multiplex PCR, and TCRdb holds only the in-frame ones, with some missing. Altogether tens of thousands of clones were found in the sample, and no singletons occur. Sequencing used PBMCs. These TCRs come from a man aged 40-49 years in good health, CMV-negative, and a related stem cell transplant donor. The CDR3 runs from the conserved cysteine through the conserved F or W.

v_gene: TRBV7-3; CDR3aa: CASSQAQGGTDTQYF
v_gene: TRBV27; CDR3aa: CASRVGHQNTEAFF
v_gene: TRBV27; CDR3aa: CASTKTGGIQPQHF
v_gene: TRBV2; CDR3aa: CASSRQQGGETQYF
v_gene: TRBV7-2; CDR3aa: CASSRDTGELFF
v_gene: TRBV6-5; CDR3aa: CASSYSGLAGELFF
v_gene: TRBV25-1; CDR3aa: CASSEYKTSGVLDTQYF
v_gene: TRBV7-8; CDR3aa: CASSSGTGIDYGYTF
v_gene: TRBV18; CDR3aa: CASLPRRENTGELFF
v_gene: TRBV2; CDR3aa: CASRGTGSRNEQFF
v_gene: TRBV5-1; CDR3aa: CASSPWGESSGANVLTF